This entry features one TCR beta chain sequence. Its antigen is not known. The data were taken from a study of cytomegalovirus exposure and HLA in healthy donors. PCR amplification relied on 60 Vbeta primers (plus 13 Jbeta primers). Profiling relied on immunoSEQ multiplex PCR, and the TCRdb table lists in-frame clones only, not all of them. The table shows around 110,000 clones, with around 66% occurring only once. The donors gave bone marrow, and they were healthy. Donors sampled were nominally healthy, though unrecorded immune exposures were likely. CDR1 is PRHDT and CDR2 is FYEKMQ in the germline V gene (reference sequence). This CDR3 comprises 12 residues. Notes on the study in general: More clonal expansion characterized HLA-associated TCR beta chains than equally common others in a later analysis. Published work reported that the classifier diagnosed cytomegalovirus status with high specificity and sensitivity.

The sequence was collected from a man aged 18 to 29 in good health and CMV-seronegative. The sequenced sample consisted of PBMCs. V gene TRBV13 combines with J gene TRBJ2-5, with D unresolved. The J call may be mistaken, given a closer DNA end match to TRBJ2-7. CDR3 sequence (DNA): TGTGCCAGCAGCACCAGGCCCTACGAGCAGTACTTC. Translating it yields CASSTRPYEQYF.